These 24 T cell receptor beta chains came from one sample sequenced in a study of T cells after somatic rescue of genetic block. The repertoire was sequenced with immunoSEQ multiplex PCR; TCRdb's copy has only in-frame clones and lacks some. Among about 52,000 clones listed, about 96% were seen once. The source material was peripheral blood mononuclear cells (PBMCs). The receptors come from a child less than two years old.

J is TRBJ2-7 and V is TRBV10-3; D uncertain. The CDR3 covers 15 residues. The germline V gene encodes CDR1 ENHRY and CDR2 SYGVKD. V gave up 2 bases and J gave up 0 bases, with 11 bases separating them. For the CDR3, the DNA is TGTGCCATCAGTGAGACGCTCCCCGGCTCCTACGAGCAGTACTTC. It yields the protein CAISETLPGSYEQYF.

V is TRBV11-3 and J is TRBJ2-7, with 9 bases identical to TRBD1. From germline, CDR1 is SGHNT and CDR2 YENEEA. The CDR3 contains 12 residues. V gave up 3 bases and J gave up 6 bases; unmatched junction bases: 0. This chain's CDR3 is CASSLTGGEQYF. DNA for the CDR3: TGTGCCAGCAGCTTGACAGGGGGCGAGCAGTACTTC.

The chain employs TRBV2 and TRBJ2-5; 7 nucleotides align to TRBD1. The length of the CDR3 is 12 residues. The V segment lost 3 bases and the J segment 5 bases; nucleotides outside the gene matches: 0. Germline V gene lookup returns CDR1 SNHLY and CDR2 FYNNEI. CDR3: CASSEDRETQYF. The CDR3 bases are TGTGCCAGCAGTGAGGACAGGGAGACCCAGTACTTC.

V usage is TRBV19 and J usage is TRBJ2-1, with D tentatively TRBD1 or TRBD2 (5 bases each). The V gene lost 6 bases and the J gene lost 9 bases, with 24 bases spanning the gap. This CDR3 is 16 amino acids long. Germline V CDR1 and CDR2: LNHDA, SQIVND (reference sequence). The CDR3 loop is CASSTDRDVTFFEQFF. Here the CDR3 DNA reads TGTGCCAGTAGCACAGACCGGGACGTCACTTTCTTTGAGCAGTTCTTC.

The chain carries TRBV5-1 and TRBJ2-1; 8 bases fit TRBD2. V dropped 3 bases and J dropped 9; count of bases not matched to a gene: 8. Germline values: CDR1 SGHRS, CDR2 YFSETQ. This CDR3 is built from 14 residues. CDR3 protein: CASSSNGRVGEQFF. The CDR3 bases are TGCGCCAGCAGCTCGAACGGGAGGGTCGGTGAGCAGTTCTTC.

The J gene is TRBJ2-3, the V gene TRBV10-2; D could derive from TRBD1 or TRBD2 (5 bases each). With 6 bases removed from V and 6 bases from J, the gap between germline ends came to 19 bases. In germline, CDR1 is WSHSY, CDR2 SAAADI. The CDR3 consists of 15 residues. DNA of the CDR3: TGCGCCAGCAGCGCCTCAGGGACCCGACGGGATACGCAGTATTTT. As protein: CASSASGTRRDTQYF.

The chain combines TRBV5-1 with TRBJ1-2, with D perhaps matching TRBD1 (5 bases). V lost 4 bases to trimming and J lost 8 bases, with 12 bases between them. The CDR3 runs to 12 residues. CDR1 is SGHRS, CDR2 YFSETQ, per germline. CDR3 in amino acids: CASSPQGDGYTF. The CDR3 coding sequence is TGCGCCAGCAGCCCCCAAGGGGACGGCTACACCTTC.

This clone was found once. The V gene is TRBV27, the J gene TRBJ1-1; D is possibly TRBD1 (6 bases). Trimming removed 2 bases from V and 11 bases from J, with 15 bases in between. CDR3 length: 13 residues. CDR1 MNHEY and CDR2 SMNVEV come from the germline V gene (reference sequence). Written as DNA, the CDR3 is TGTGCCAGCAGTTTAAGGGGACATAGGGGCGCTTTCTTT. Its protein product is CASSLRGHRGAFF.

The chain carries TRBV9 and TRBJ2-7; the D is unclear. The CDR3 covers 11 residues. Trimming shortened V by 4 bases and J by 6 bases, and 8 bases separated the two germline ends. Germline V gene data show CDR1 as SGDLS and CDR2 as YYNGEE. The CDR3 region is CASSYPCEQYF. The CDR3 DNA is TGTGCCAGCAGCTACCCATGCGAGCAGTACTTC.

The rearrangement links TRBV9 to TRBJ1-2, with 9 bases lining up with TRBD1. The germline CDR1 and CDR2 sequences are SGDLS and YYNGEE. V shed 3 bases and J 4 bases; nucleotides not matched to a gene: 4. The CDR3 sequence is 14 residues long. CDR3 sequence reads: CASSGTGVGYGYTF. DNA of the CDR3: TGTGCCAGCAGCGGGACAGGGGTCGGCTATGGCTACACCTTC.

The chain has TRBV9 and TRBJ2-1; 11 bases fit TRBD2. With V trimmed by 5 bases and J by 9 bases, 7 bases remained unmatched. Germline CDR1 is SGDLS and CDR2 is YYNGEE. The CDR3 sequence is 14 residues long. CDR3 coding DNA: TGTGCCAGCAGACCTGGACTAGCGGGCGGTGAGCAGTTCTTC. It yields the protein CASRPGLAGGEQFF.

This chain connects TRBV7-9 to TRBJ1-1, with D possibly TRBD1 on 6 matching bases. The germline CDR1 and CDR2 sequences are SEHNR and FQNEAQ (reference sequence). The CDR3 loop spans 14 amino acids. The V gene lost 3 bases and the J gene lost 1 base, with 9 bases spanning the gap. CDR3 DNA: TGTGCCAGCAGCTTCGGGGGGGCGAACACTGAAGCTTTCTTT. Protein: CASSFGGANTEAFF.

V and J are TRBV28 and TRBJ2-1; 7 bases line up with TRBD2. CDR3 size: 14 residues. V dropped 0 bases and J dropped 4; count of bases not matched to a gene: 0. Germline assignment: CDR1 MDHEN and CDR2 SYDVKM. This CDR3 reads CASSLWREYNEQFF. For the CDR3, the DNA is TGTGCCAGCAGTTTATGGCGGGAGTACAATGAGCAGTTCTTC.

The V and J genes are TRBV2 and TRBJ2-4; D is ambiguous. The V gene lost 2 bases and the J gene lost 0 bases, with 11 bases spanning the gap. From germline, CDR1 is SNHLY and CDR2 FYNNEI. The CDR3 sequence is 16 residues long. The CDR3 DNA is TGTGCCAGCAGTGAAAGGCCAGAGCTAGCCAAAAACATTCAGTACTTC. It specifies CASSERPELAKNIQYF.

This clone was seen just once. The chain has TRBV2 and TRBJ1-1; no firm D call. Germline V lookup: CDR1 SNHLY, CDR2 FYNNEI. V shed 2 bases and J shed 2 bases, with 18 bases lying between them. The CDR3 runs 17 residues. The CDR3 here is CASSERKVLLVNTEAFF. The CDR3 nucleotides are TGTGCCAGCAGTGAAAGAAAGGTGTTATTGGTAAACACTGAAGCTTTCTTT. The whole variable domain, remainder taken from reference TRBV2 and TRBJ1-1, is EPEVTQTPSHQVTQMGQEVILRCVPISNHLYFYWYRQILGQKVEFLVSFYNNEISEKSEIFDDQFSVERPDGSNFTLKIRSTKLEDSAMYFCASSERKVLLVNTEAFFGQGTRLTVV.

V gene TRBV27 combines with J gene TRBJ2-2; D remains ambiguous. This CDR3 has 13 residues. V was pared by 6 bases and J by 4 bases, with 9 bases between. Germline V CDR1 and CDR2: MNHEY, SMNVEV (reference sequence). The CDR3 spells CASRGIPTGELFF. The CDR3 nucleotides read TGTGCCAGCAGGGGTATACCCACCGGGGAGCTGTTTTTT.

V gene TRBV6-1 combines with J gene TRBJ1-1, with D unclear. This CDR3 spans 13 amino acids. CDR1 is MNHNS, CDR2 SASEGT, per germline. The ends were cut back, 4 bases at V and 5 bases at J, with 11 bases in the middle. CDR3 bases: TGTGCCAGCAGTGTTCGGTTAAGGACTGAAGCTTTCTTT. Protein product: CASSVRLRTEAFF.

The chain couples TRBV6-1 to TRBJ1-5; unclear D gene. Per germline, CDR1 MNHNS and CDR2 SASEGT. This CDR3 has 13 amino acids. V lost 4 bases and J 4 bases, leaving 8 bases between the germline ends. DNA for the CDR3: TGTGCCAGCAGTGTAGGAAGAAATCAGCCCCAGCATTTT. Amino acid sequence: CASSVGRNQPQHF.

The chain combines TRBV7-8 with TRBJ2-5; 11 bases are shared with TRBD2. The CDR3 loop spans 18 amino acids. The ends lost 2 bases at V and 1 base at J; junction bases unmatched: 9. Germline V lookup: CDR1 SGHVS, CDR2 FQNEAQ. The CDR3 loop reads CASSLRASGRSVQETQYF. CDR3 coding DNA: TGTGCCAGCAGCTTAAGGGCTAGCGGGAGGAGTGTCCAAGAGACCCAGTACTTC.

The J gene is TRBJ2-7, the V gene TRBV4-2; D perhaps matches TRBD2 (6 bases). The CDR3 sequence is 12 residues long. Germline V lookup: CDR1 LGHNA, CDR2 YNFKEQ. The germline V and J ends were trimmed by 1 base and 7 bases, with 8 bases remaining between them. Written as DNA, the CDR3 is TGTGCCAGCAGCCAAGTTGGGAGGGAGCAGTACTTC. Translated: CASSQVGREQYF.

The J gene is TRBJ1-5, the V gene TRBV10-3, with D possibly matching TRBD1 (5 bases). Per the germline V gene, CDR1 is ENHRY and CDR2 is SYGVKD. V was shortened by 2 bases and J by 2 bases, with 7 bases between the two germline ends. This CDR3 comprises 14 residues. Here the CDR3 reads CAISEGGGNQPQHF. The DNA of the CDR3 is TGTGCCATCAGTGAGGGAGGGGGCAATCAGCCCCAGCATTTT.

J is TRBJ2-2 and V is TRBV20-1, with D uncertain. CDR1 and CDR2 from the germline V gene are DFQATT and SNEGSKA (reference sequence). The CDR3 extends over 11 amino acids. Trimming left V 2 bases short and J 8 bases short, with 6 bases between. CDR3 sequence reads: CSARNRGELFF. CDR3 nucleotide sequence: TGCAGTGCTAGAAATCGTGGGGAGCTGTTTTTT.

The chain carries TRBV10-3 and TRBJ1-5; 7 bases are a match to TRBD1. Looked up from germline, CDR1 is ENHRY and CDR2 is SYGVKD. V lost 4 bases and J lost 4; bases outside the gene matches: 4. The CDR3 has 14 amino acids. The CDR3 sequence: CAISGQGGNQPQHF. CDR3 in DNA: TGTGCCATCAGTGGACAGGGAGGGAATCAGCCCCAGCATTTT.

The genes are TRBV13 and TRBJ2-1, with D perhaps given as TRBD1 or TRBD2 (5 bases each). The CDR3 length is 15 residues. CDR1 and CDR2 from the germline V gene are PRHDT and FYEKMQ (reference sequence). The ends were cut back, 1 base at V and 3 bases at J, with 10 bases in the middle. Written as DNA, the CDR3 is TGTGCCAGCAGCTTAGAGGGACCACTCTACAATGAGCAGTTCTTC. Translated: CASSLEGPLYNEQFF.